This T cell receptor beta chain was identified in a study of Graves' ophthalmopathy and Graves' hyperthyroidism. Study summary: The study drew peripheral blood at initial diagnosis, before any treatment.

Using RNA transcripts, the TCR beta CDR3 regions were amplified. First-round RT-PCR employed HTBI primers, with a second-round multiplex PCR after it. Each CDR3 protein is one row after TCRdb ran MiXCR on the multiplex PCR reads. This sample has 500,000 to 700,000 distinct CDR3 sequences, with approximately 21% found just once. People with hyperthyroidism were aged 18 to 65 and newly diagnosed, under 2 months' duration. V was trimmed by 3 bases and J by 4 bases, leaving 15 bases between them. The CDR3 spans 15 residues. V is TRBV12-3 or TRBV12-4 and J is TRBJ1-2, with no clear D. The sequenced sample was peripheral blood. This sequence was found in a woman between 18 and 30 years old with stable Graves' hyperthyroidism. Some clones in this sample may be carry-over from other donors' samples. The CDR3 loop reads CASSFSRRALYGYTF. The CDR3 DNA sequence: TGTGCCAGCAGTTTCTCACGGCGGGCCCTCTATGGCTACACCTTC.